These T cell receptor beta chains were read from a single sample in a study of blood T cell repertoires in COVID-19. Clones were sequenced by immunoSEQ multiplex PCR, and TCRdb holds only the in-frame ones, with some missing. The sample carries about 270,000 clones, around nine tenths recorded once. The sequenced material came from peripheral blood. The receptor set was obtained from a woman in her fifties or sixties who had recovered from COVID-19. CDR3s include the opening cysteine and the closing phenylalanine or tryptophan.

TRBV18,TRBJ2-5,CASSTGTGRARAETQYF
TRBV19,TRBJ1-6,CASGEQGGNSPLHF
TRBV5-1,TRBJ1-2,CASSSRSNRLGSDGYTF
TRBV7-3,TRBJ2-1,CASSSTSGGANEQFF
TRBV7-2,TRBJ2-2,CASSLTPGGPTGELFF
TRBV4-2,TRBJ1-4,CASSSTGAWATNEKLFF
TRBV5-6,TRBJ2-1,CASSQGPPQQFF
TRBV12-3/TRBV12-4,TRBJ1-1,CASSPTGYTEAFF
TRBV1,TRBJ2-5,CTSSHHSGGRAVGETQYF
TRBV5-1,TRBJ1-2,CASSENRDRGPYTF
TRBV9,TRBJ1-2,CASSRSSGQLNYGYTF
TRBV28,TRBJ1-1,CASRSSEAFF
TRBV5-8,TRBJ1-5,CASSSDRDQPQHF
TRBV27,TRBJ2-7,CASGVGGVNYEQYF
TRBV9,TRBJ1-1,CASSVVDTEAFF
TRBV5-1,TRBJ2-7,CASSLVLQRGPYEQYF
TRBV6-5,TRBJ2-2,CASIKFSGGELFF
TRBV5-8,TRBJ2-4,CASSVVRVGSIQYF
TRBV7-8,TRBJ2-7,CASSYRTSVYEQYF
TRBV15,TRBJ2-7,CATSRAGPGGSYEQYF
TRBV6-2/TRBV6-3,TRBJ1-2,CASNPNRGNRDRGYTF
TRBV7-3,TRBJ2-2,CASSPLGGTGELFF
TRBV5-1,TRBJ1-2,CASSQTTGFYGYTF
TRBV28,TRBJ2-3,CASRHSGDTQYF
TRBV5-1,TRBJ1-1,CASSLGQLSDTEAFF
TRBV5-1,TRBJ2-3,CASSPGLAGSDTQYF
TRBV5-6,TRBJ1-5,CASSLRLNQPQHF
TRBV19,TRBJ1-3,CASSMTVLYSGNTIYF
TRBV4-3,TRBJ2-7,CASSQAPAGGFSSYEQYF
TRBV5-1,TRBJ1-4,CASSLDREGEKLFF
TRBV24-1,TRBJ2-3,CATSDPGTSPLKADTQYF
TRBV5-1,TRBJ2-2,CASSFFGGANTGELFF
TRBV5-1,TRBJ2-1,CASSLHRANEQFF
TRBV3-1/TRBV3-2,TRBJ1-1,CASSPTGRFIQVTEAFF
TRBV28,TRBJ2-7,CASISGGAPYEQYF
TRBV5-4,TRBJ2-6,CASSRGAVNSGANVLTF
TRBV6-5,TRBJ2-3,CASSYSGTGGIDTQYF
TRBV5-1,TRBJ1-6,CASSTEGTRDNSPLHF
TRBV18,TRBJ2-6,CASSPPALSGQSGANVLTF
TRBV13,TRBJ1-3,CASSAEGQPNSGNTIYF
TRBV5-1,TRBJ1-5,CASSLGQSPNQPQHF
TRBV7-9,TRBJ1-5,CASSPDTGEANQPQHF
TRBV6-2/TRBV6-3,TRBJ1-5,CASSYRDRGNQPQHF
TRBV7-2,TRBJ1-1,CASSLVVSRNTEAFF
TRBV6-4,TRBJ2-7,CASSEVAGLEQYF
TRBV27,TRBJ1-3,CASSRVGTDFSGNTIYF
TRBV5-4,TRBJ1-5,CASSPSPAQGYQPQHF
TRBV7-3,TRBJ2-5,CASSLNGERETQYF
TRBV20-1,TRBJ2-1,CSASVASGYNEQFF